The 23 T cell receptor beta chains reported below all come from one sample, sequenced in a study of blood T cell repertoires in COVID-19. The data were produced by immunoSEQ multiplex PCR, yet TCRdb's version contains in-frame clones alone and is incomplete. This table holds approximately 70,000 clones, 81% found once. Sequencing was performed on peripheral blood. These receptors originate from a woman aged 70 to 79 with acute or convalescent COVID-19.

This clone was found a few times. DNA for the CDR3: TGCGCCAGCAGCCCGCGGGGACTCTTAAACAATGAGCAGTTCTTC. Translating gives CASSPRGLLNNEQFF. The chain employs TRBV5-1 and TRBJ2-1; a weak D match, TRBD2 (6 bases). Trimming left V 4 bases short and J 5 bases short, with 16 bases between. Germline CDR1 reads SGHRS; CDR2 reads YFSETQ. The CDR3 is 15 amino acids. The variable domain in full, completed from reference TRBV5-1 and TRBJ2-1, reads KAGVTQTPRYLIKTRGQQVTLSCSPISGHRSVSWYQQTPGQGLQFLFEYFSETQRNKGNFPGRFSGRQFSNSRSEMNVSTLELGDSALYLCASSPRGLLNNEQFFGPGTRLTVL.

The chain employs TRBV7-9 and TRBJ2-2, with 11 nucleotides matching TRBD2. Germline assignment: CDR1 SEHNR and CDR2 FQNEAQ (reference sequence). Trimming removed 5 bases from V and 0 bases from J; junction bases left unmatched: 11. This CDR3 has 19 amino acids. The CDR3 DNA reads as TGTGCCAGCAGCGCGAACCGAAGGGGACTAGCGGCGAACACCGGGGAGCTGTTTTTT. Translated, it gives CASSANRRGLAANTGELFF. The whole variable domain, filled in from reference TRBV7-9 and TRBJ2-2, reads DTGVSQNPRHKITKRGQNVTFRCDPISEHNRLYWYRQTLGQGPEFLTYFQNEAQLEKSRLLSDRFSAERPKGSFSTLEIQRTEQGDSAMYLCASSANRRGLAANTGELFFGEGSRLTVL.

V gene TRBV28 combines with J gene TRBJ1-6; 7 bases are shared with TRBD1. The CDR3 spans 13 residues. CDR1 and CDR2 (germline): MDHEN, SYDVKM. The junction had 4 bases not matched to a gene; V was cut back by 6 bases and J by 8 bases. CDR3 DNA sequence: TGTGCCAGCAGGGGTACAGGGGATTCACCCCTCCACTTT. Translating it yields CASRGTGDSPLHF.

Comments on this clone: At one of its ends the junction is not consistent with the germline gene, which may arise from a read error. This chain connects TRBV20-1 to TRBJ1-4; D call uncertain. The CDR3 length is 11 residues. CDR1 is DFQATT, CDR2 SNEGSKA, per germline (reference sequence). CDR3 nucleotides: TGCAGTGCCACAACCAATGAAAAACTGTTTTTT. As protein: CSATTNEKLFF.

The chain carries TRBV2 and TRBJ1-1, with 9 bases identical to TRBD1. This CDR3 has 15 residues. Per the germline V gene, CDR1 is SNHLY and CDR2 is FYNNEI. The V and J ends lost 6 bases and 2 bases, in that order; junction bases with no gene match: 7. The CDR3 DNA follows: TGTGCCAGCAGCCTTCCGGGACAGGGTAACACTGAAGCTTTCTTT. Translated: CASSLPGQGNTEAFF.

This chain uses TRBV23-1 with TRBJ1-4; 9 bases fit TRBD1. TRBV23-1 is noted as an ORF with a role that remains uncertain. CDR3 size: 15 residues. Unmatched junction bases numbered 9, after V lost 4 bases and J lost 9 bases. The CDR3 sequence is CASSRNGQGLQKLFF. Written as DNA, the CDR3 is TGCGCCAGCAGTCGAAACGGACAGGGGTTACAAAAACTGTTTTTT.

The J gene is TRBJ2-1, the V gene TRBV7-8, with TRBD2 matching over 12 bases. Looked up from germline, CDR1 is SGHVS and CDR2 is FQNEAQ. This CDR3 comprises 16 residues. The trim removed 4 bases at V and 7 bases at J, leaving 8 bases unmatched. This CDR3 is CASSSLGLAGGNEQFF. The CDR3 DNA follows: TGTGCCAGCAGCTCCCTCGGCCTAGCGGGGGGGAATGAGCAGTTCTTC.

This clone came up many times. The rearrangement uses TRBV7-2 and TRBJ2-7, with TRBD2 identical over 10 bases. Germline CDR1 SGHTA, CDR2 FQGNSA. The junction had 9 bases not matched to a gene; V was cut back by 4 bases and J by 6 bases. The CDR3 sequence is 15 residues long. The CDR3 nucleotides are TGTGCCAGCAGCTCCAGGACTAGCGGCCCGAGCGAGCAGTACTTC. Protein sequence: CASSSRTSGPSEQYF.

The chain employs TRBV19 and TRBJ1-2, with a possible D match to TRBD1 (5 bases). Germline loops: CDR1 LNHDA, CDR2 SQIVND (reference sequence). V dropped 0 bases and J dropped 4 bases, with 6 bases sitting between them. This CDR3 has 13 residues. The CDR3 DNA reads as TGTGCCAGTAGTATAGACAGGGCCTATGGCTACACCTTC. The encoded protein is CASSIDRAYGYTF.

This chain joins TRBV7-9 and TRBJ2-3, with 7 bases that match TRBD1. The CDR3 covers 16 residues. Germline V gene lookup returns CDR1 SEHNR and CDR2 FQNEAQ (reference sequence). Unmatched junction bases numbered 9, after V lost 4 bases and J lost 2 bases. The CDR3 loop reads CASSSHLTGLTDTQYF. The CDR3 DNA is TGTGCCAGCAGCTCCCATTTGACAGGGCTCACAGATACGCAGTATTTT.

The chain is built from TRBV6-2 or TRBV6-3 and TRBJ2-4; 8 bases are a match to TRBD1. CDR1 MNHEY and CDR2 SVGEGT come from the germline V gene. J was trimmed by 6 bases and V by 2 bases; bases with no gene match: 9. The CDR3 has 16 residues. The CDR3 DNA sequence: TGTGCCAGCAGTTACGACCCCTCTGGACAGGGAAACATTCAGTACTTC. Encoded protein: CASSYDPSGQGNIQYF.

The genes are TRBV3-1 (or the pseudogene TRBV3-2) and TRBJ2-3; 9 bases are shared with TRBD2. Germline CDR1 is LGHDT and CDR2 is YNNKEL (reference sequence). With 0 bases clipped from V and 3 bases from J, the junction kept 13 bases outside the gene matches. The CDR3 is 19 residues long. CDR3 sequence: CASSQDSSRGRAVTDTQYF. CDR3 DNA: TGTGCCAGCAGCCAAGATTCGTCACGCGGGAGGGCCGTGACAGATACGCAGTATTTT.

J is TRBJ2-3 and V is TRBV30, with D perhaps TRBD2 (6 bases). The germline gives CDR1 GTSNPN, CDR2 SVGIG (reference sequence). The CDR3 is 14 residues long. Trimming removed 4 bases at V and 4 bases at J, with 15 bases between. The CDR3 protein is CAWTRNVAADTQYF. The DNA of the CDR3 is TGTGCCTGGACCCGTAACGTAGCGGCAGATACGCAGTATTTT.

V usage is TRBV28 and J usage is TRBJ2-3; TRBD2 is a possible D gene (6 bases). From germline, CDR1 is MDHEN and CDR2 SYDVKM. V lost 11 bases, J lost 2 bases, and 17 bases lay in between. This CDR3 spans 14 amino acids. CDR3 amino acids: CAGRSGDLTDTQYF. The CDR3 coding sequence is TGTGCCGGCCGATCGGGGGACCTCACAGATACGCAGTATTTT.

Only a few counts were recorded for this clone. In DNA, the CDR3 is TGTGCCAGCAGCCCTGGAGGGCAGCCCCAGCATTTT. Protein product: CASSPGGQPQHF. The V call is TRBV27, the J call TRBJ1-5; D is unresolved. The CDR3 loop spans 12 amino acids. Trimming took 6 bases from V and 7 from J, leaving 10 bases between them. Germline lookup yields CDR1 MNHEY and CDR2 SMNVEV (reference sequence).

This clone was counted between two and nine times. CDR3: CASRVGENTGELFF. The CDR3 DNA sequence: TGTGCCAGCAGGGTAGGGGAAAACACCGGGGAGCTGTTTTTT. This rearrangement joins TRBV2 to TRBJ2-2, with D perhaps TRBD1 (5 bases). Germline V gene sequence: CDR1 SNHLY, CDR2 FYNNEI. This CDR3 is built from 14 residues. V was pared by 6 bases and J by 2 bases, with 10 bases between.

V and J are TRBV6-5 and TRBJ2-7; a weak D match, TRBD2 (6 bases). Trimming removed 0 bases from V and 2 bases from J, with 11 bases in between. Germline CDR1 and CDR2: MNHEY and SVGAGI. The CDR3 has 15 amino acids. Here the CDR3 reads CASSYSSGQAYEQYF. In DNA, the CDR3 is TGTGCCAGCAGTTACTCGAGCGGGCAGGCCTACGAGCAGTACTTC.

The chain is built from TRBV7-9 and TRBJ2-1; 7 nucleotides line up with TRBD2. The trim removed 5 bases at V and 6 bases at J, leaving 10 bases unmatched. The CDR3 has 15 amino acids. CDR1 and CDR2 (germline): SEHNR, FQNEAQ (reference sequence). As DNA, the CDR3 is TGTGCCAGCAGCCAAGGCGGGAGCTTTCTCAATGAGCAGTTCTTC. Encoded protein: CASSQGGSFLNEQFF.

The chain is built from TRBV5-1 and TRBJ2-7; 11 positions agree with TRBD2. The germline CDR1 and CDR2 sequences are SGHRS and YFSETQ. The V segment lost 4 bases and the J segment 9 bases; nucleotides outside the gene matches: 27. The CDR3 is 20 amino acids. CDR3 amino acids: CASSAAAQPTPGTSGFGQYF. In DNA form, the CDR3 reads TGCGCCAGCAGCGCGGCCGCTCAACCAACCCCCGGGACTAGCGGCTTTGGGCAGTACTTC.

The CDR3 DNA reads TGTGCCAGTAGTATCGTGAACGGGGAGACCCAGTACTTC. Translation: CASSIVNGETQYF. This rearrangement joins TRBV19 to TRBJ2-5; D is undetermined. CDR1 is LNHDA, CDR2 SQIVND, per germline (reference sequence). The V gene lost 3 bases and the J gene lost 5 bases, with 10 bases spanning the gap. This CDR3 has 13 amino acids.

This clone was counted once. The chain links TRBV5-1 to TRBJ2-5; 11 bases are a match to TRBD1. CDR1 is SGHRS, CDR2 YFSETQ, per germline. The CDR3 runs 16 residues. The ends lost 4 bases at V and 1 base at J; junction bases unmatched: 6. This CDR3 reads CASSPGTGGIQETQYF. The CDR3 coding sequence is TGCGCCAGCAGCCCCGGGACAGGGGGTATCCAAGAGACCCAGTACTTC.

This clone was seen a few times. The chain joins TRBV7-2 to TRBJ2-7; a weak D match, TRBD2 (7 bases). Trimming removed 2 bases from V and 2 bases from J, with 13 bases in between. Germline loops: CDR1 SGHTA, CDR2 FQGNSA. The CDR3 runs 15 residues. The CDR3 coding sequence is TGTGCCAGCAGCTTAATCGGGGGGCTAACCTACGAGCAGTACTTC. This gives the protein CASSLIGGLTYEQYF.

This clone came up a few times. The chain joins TRBV3-1 (or the pseudogene TRBV3-2) to TRBJ2-1; TRBD2 matches 9 bases. The length of the CDR3 is 15 residues. The J segment lost 0 bases and the V segment lost 4 bases, leaving 1 base of the junction unmatched. Looked up from germline, CDR1 is LGHDT and CDR2 is YNNKEL (reference sequence). The CDR3 region has the DNA TGTGCCAGCAGCCTTAGCGGGAGCTCCTACAATGAGCAGTTCTTC. Its protein is CASSLSGSSYNEQFF.